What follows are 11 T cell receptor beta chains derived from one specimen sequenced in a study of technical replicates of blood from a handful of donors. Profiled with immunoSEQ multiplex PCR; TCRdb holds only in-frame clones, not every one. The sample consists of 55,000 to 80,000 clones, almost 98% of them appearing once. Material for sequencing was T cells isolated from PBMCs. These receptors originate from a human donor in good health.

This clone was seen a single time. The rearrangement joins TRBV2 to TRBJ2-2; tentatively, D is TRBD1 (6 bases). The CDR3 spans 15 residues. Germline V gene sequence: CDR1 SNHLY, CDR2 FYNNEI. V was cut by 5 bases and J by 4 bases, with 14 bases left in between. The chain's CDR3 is CASSSPGTLTGELFF. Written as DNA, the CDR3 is TGTGCCAGCAGTAGCCCCGGGACACTCACCGGGGAGCTGTTTTTT.

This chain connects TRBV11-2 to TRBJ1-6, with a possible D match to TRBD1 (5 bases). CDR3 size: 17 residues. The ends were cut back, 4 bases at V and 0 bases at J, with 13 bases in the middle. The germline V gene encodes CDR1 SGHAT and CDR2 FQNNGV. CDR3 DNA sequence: TGTGCCAGCAGCTCAGCCATGGGGGGCTCCTATAATTCACCCCTCCACTTT. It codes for CASSSAMGGSYNSPLHF.

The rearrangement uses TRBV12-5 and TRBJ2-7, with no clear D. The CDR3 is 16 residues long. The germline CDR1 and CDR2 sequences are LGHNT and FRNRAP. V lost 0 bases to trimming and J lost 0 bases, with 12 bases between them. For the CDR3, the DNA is TGTGCTAGTGGTTTGGTAATCATGGCATCCTCCTACGAGCAGTACTTC. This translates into CASGLVIMASSYEQYF.

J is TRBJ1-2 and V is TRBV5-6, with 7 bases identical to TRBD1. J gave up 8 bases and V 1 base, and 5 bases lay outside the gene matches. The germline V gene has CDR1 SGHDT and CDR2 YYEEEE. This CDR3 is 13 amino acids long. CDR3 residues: CASSLNTGEGYTF. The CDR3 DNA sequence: TGTGCCAGCAGCTTGAACACAGGGGAGGGCTACACCTTC.

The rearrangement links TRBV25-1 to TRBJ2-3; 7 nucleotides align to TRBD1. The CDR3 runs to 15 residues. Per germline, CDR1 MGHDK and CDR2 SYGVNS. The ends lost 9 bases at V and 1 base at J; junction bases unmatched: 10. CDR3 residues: CASQETGLGTDTQYF. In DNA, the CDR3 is TGTGCCAGTCAAGAGACAGGGTTGGGCACAGATACGCAGTATTTT.

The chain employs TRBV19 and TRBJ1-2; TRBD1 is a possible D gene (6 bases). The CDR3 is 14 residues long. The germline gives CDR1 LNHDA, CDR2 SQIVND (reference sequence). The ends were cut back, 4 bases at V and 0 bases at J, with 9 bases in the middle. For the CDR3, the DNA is TGTGCCAGTAGTAGGACAGTTGCTAACTATGGCTACACCTTC. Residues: CASSRTVANYGYTF.

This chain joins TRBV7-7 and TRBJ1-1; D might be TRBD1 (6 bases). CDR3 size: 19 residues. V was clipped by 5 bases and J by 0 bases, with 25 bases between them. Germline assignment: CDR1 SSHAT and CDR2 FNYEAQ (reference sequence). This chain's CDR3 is CASSTGKIQGQMVNTEAFF. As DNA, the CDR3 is TGTGCCAGCAGCACCGGCAAGATTCAGGGGCAAATGGTGAACACTGAAGCTTTCTTT. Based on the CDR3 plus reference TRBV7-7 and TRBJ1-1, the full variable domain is GAGVSQSPRYKVTKRGQDVTLRCDPISSHATLYWYQQALGQGPEFLTYFNYEAQPDKSGLPSDRFSAERPEGSISTLTIQRTEQRDSAMYRCASSTGKIQGQMVNTEAFFGQGTRLTVV.

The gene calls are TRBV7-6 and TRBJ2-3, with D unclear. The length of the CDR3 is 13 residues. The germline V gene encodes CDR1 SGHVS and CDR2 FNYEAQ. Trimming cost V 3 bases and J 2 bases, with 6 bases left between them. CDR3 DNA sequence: TGTGCCAGCAGCTTGGCCGACACAGATACGCAGTATTTT. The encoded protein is CASSLADTDTQYF.

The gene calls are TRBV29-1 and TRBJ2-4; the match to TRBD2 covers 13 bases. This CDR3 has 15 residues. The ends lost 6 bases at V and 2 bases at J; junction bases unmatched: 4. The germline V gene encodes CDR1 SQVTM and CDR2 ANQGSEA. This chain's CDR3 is CSVTSGRDTKNIQYF. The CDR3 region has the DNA TGCAGCGTAACTAGCGGGAGGGATACCAAAAACATTCAGTACTTC.

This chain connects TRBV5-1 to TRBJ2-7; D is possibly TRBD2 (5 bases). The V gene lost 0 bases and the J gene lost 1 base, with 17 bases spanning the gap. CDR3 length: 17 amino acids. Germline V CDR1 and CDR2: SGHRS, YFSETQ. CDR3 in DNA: TGCGCCAGCAGCTTGGAGGTAGGGCAGCGGTTTTCCTACGAGCAGTACTTC. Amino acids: CASSLEVGQRFSYEQYF. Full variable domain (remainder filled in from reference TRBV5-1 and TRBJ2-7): KAGVTQTPRYLIKTRGQQVTLSCSPISGHRSVSWYQQTPGQGLQFLFEYFSETQRNKGNFPGRFSGRQFSNSRSEMNVSTLELGDSALYLCASSLEVGQRFSYEQYFGPGTRLTVT.

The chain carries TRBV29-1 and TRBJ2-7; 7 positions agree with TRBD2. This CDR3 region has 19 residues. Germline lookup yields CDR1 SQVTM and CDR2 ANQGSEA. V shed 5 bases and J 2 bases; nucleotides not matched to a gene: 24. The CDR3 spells CSVQIWPAGVPLSTYEQYF. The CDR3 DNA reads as TGCAGCGTTCAGATCTGGCCTGCGGGGGTGCCCTTATCAACCTACGAGCAGTACTTC.